This is a list of T cell receptor beta chains from one sample in a study of cytomegalovirus exposure and HLA in healthy donors. Repertoires were generated with immunoSEQ multiplex PCR, while TCRdb's copy carries only in-frame clones and drops some. This sample yields over 90,000 clones, of which approximately 75% are seen a single time; 11% to 15% belongs to the top ten. The sample taken for sequencing was PBMCs. These receptors all come from a woman aged 65 to 85 in good health and CMV-seropositive. Both conserved end residues are part of each CDR3. Fields, in order: CDR3 protein, CDR3 DNA, J gene, V gene, D gene, clone size. D genes are given only for firm matches. Some rows have no size entry. The others give once, few or many, or a class for an expanded clone.

CASRPLAGGSGELFF	TGTGCCAGCAGGCCTCTAGCGGGGGGCTCCGGGGAGCTGTTTTTT	TRBJ2-2	TRBV6-5	TRBD2	NA
CSVAGQGDQPQHF	TGCAGCGTGGCGGGACAGGGCGATCAGCCCCAGCATTTT	TRBJ1-5	TRBV29-1	TRBD1	NA
CASSPRGELRHSPLHF	TGCGCCAGCAGCCCCCGCGGAGAGCTAAGACATTCACCCCTCCACTTT	TRBJ1-6	TRBV4-3	NA	NA
CASRQLGGVHNEQFF	TGTGCCAGCAGACAGCTAGGGGGGGTCCACAATGAGCAGTTCTTC	TRBJ2-1	TRBV7-9	NA	NA
CASSSTGAGNTIYF	TGCGCCAGCAGCTCTACAGGGGCTGGAAACACCATATATTTT	TRBJ1-3	TRBV5-1	TRBD1	NA
CASSLGLSSGNTIYF	TGTGCCAGCAGCTTGGGACTGAGCTCTGGAAACACCATATATTTT	TRBJ1-3	TRBV5-6	NA	few
CASKEGPNTGELFF	TGCGCCAGCAAGGAGGGGCCGAACACCGGGGAGCTGTTTTTT	TRBJ2-2	TRBV10-1	NA	NA
CSAPGQGNF	TGCAGTGCTCCGGGACAGGGGAACTTC	TRBJ2-7	TRBV20-1	TRBD1	NA
CASGGNYGYTF	TGTGCCAGCGGGGGCAACTATGGCTACACCTTC	TRBJ1-2	TRBV28	NA	NA
CASSYHLNSNSPLHF	TGTGCCAGCAGTTACCACCTAAACAGCAATTCACCCCTCCACTTT	TRBJ1-6	TRBV6-5	NA	NA
CASQGTGRYEQYF	TGCGCCAGCCAGGGGACAGGGCGCTACGAGCAGTACTTC	TRBJ2-7	TRBV5-1	TRBD1	few
CASSPGQAYSYEQYF	TGCGCCAGCAGCCCGGGACAGGCCTACTCCTACGAGCAGTACTTC	TRBJ2-7	TRBV5-1	TRBD1	NA
CASSLRQDSSNYGYTF	TGCGCCAGCAGCTTACGGCAGGACAGTTCTAACTATGGCTACACCTTC	TRBJ1-2	TRBV5-1	NA	NA
CASKRSDTQYF	TGTGCCAGCAAGAGGTCCGATACGCAGTATTTT	TRBJ2-3	TRBV6-6	NA	NA
CASSVFPGLAENEQFF	TGTGCCAGCAGCGTCTTTCCTGGACTAGCGGAGAATGAGCAGTTCTTC	TRBJ2-1	TRBV9	TRBD2	NA
CASSGRGDTEAFF	TGTGCCAGCAGCGGCAGGGGGGACACTGAAGCTTTCTTT	TRBJ1-1	TRBV6-1	TRBD1	NA
CASSFVGGGGTQYF	TGTGCCAGCAGTTTCGTCGGAGGGGGCGGGACCCAGTACTTC	TRBJ2-5	TRBV28	NA	NA